The 28 T cell receptor beta chains reported below all come from one sample, sequenced in a study of T cells in Graves' hyperthyroidism and ophthalmopathy. There were TCR beta CDR3 regions amplified from RNA transcripts. During a first-round RT-PCR of the TCR CDR3, the HTBI primer set was used. TCRdb itself ran the multiplex PCR reads through MiXCR, one entry per CDR3 protein. Of around 210,000 distinct CDR3 sequences listed, 17% are singletons. Sequences were obtained from blood. The receptor set was obtained from a woman in her 50s with Graves' hyperthyroidism.

This clonotype was counted at least ten times. The chain combines TRBV5-6 with TRBJ1-1; tentatively, D is TRBD1 (6 bases). CDR3 length: 14 amino acids. V dropped 4 bases and J dropped 1 base, with 11 bases sitting between them. Germline V gene lookup returns CDR1 SGHDT and CDR2 YYEEEE. CDR3 amino acids: CASSLGHPNTEAFF. The CDR3 region has the DNA TGTGCCAGCAGCCTGGGACACCCGAACACTGAAGCTTTCTTT.

The table lists this clonotype with many counts. The chain links TRBV27 to TRBJ1-2; possible D gene TRBD1, 5 bases. CDR1 is MNHEY and CDR2 is SMNVEV in the germline V gene (reference sequence). There are 16 residues in the CDR3. With 3 bases removed from V and 4 bases from J, the gap between germline ends came to 18 bases. Here the CDR3 reads CASSFGQTGVLYGYTF. CDR3 in DNA: TGTGCCAGCAGTTTTGGACAAACCGGGGTCCTCTATGGCTACACCTTC.

This clonotype has at least ten counts. The V call is TRBV12-3 or TRBV12-4, the J call TRBJ2-7; 12 bases agree with TRBD1. The CDR3 sequence is 15 residues long. Trimming at V came to 6 bases and at J to 7 bases, leaving 10 bases not matched to a gene. CDR3 DNA sequence: TGTGCCAGCAGGGTCCGGGACAGGGGGCAGGGTGAGCAGTACTTC. Encoded protein: CASRVRDRGQGEQYF.

The sample holds many counts of this clonotype. V and J are TRBV7-3 and TRBJ2-7; 13 bases are shared with TRBD2. The length of the CDR3 is 19 residues. CDR1 is SGHTA, CDR2 FQGTGA, per germline. V dropped 5 bases and J dropped 2; count of bases not matched to a gene: 15. Written as DNA, the CDR3 is TGTGCCAGCAGCCTACGGACTAGCGGGAGCCCTAAAGTTACCTACGAGCAGTACTTC. Residues: CASSLRTSGSPKVTYEQYF.

The chain combines TRBV29-1 with TRBJ2-5; tentative D call: TRBD2 (6 bases). Trimming took 3 bases from V and 4 from J, leaving 18 bases between them. There are 15 residues in the CDR3. Germline CDR1 is SQVTM and CDR2 is ANQGSEA. The CDR3 is CSVDGLWEEGETQYF. Here the CDR3 DNA reads TGCAGCGTTGATGGGTTGTGGGAGGAGGGAGAGACCCAGTACTTC.

This rearrangement joins TRBV7-8 to TRBJ2-1; 12 bases are a match to TRBD1. Trimming removed 5 bases from V and 6 bases from J; junction bases left unmatched: 8. Per the germline V gene, CDR1 is SGHVS and CDR2 is FQNEAQ. The CDR3 contains 16 residues. CDR3 sequence reads: CASSPFGTGGPNEQFF. For the CDR3, the DNA is TGTGCCAGCAGCCCATTCGGGACAGGGGGCCCCAATGAGCAGTTCTTC.

This clonotype was observed many times. V gene TRBV30 combines with J gene TRBJ1-1; D not certain. CDR1 is GTSNPN, CDR2 SVGIG, per germline (reference sequence). The CDR3 spans 11 residues. Trimming pared 0 bases from V and 11 bases from J, leaving 10 bases between. The CDR3 DNA follows: TGTGCCTGGAGTGTAAGAGAATCGGCTTTCTTT. Translating it yields CAWSVRESAFF.

A remark on this clonotype: At one end the junction does not follow the germline gene, possibly because of a read error. This sequence joins TRBV18 and TRBJ1-1; 12 bases are shared with TRBD1. This CDR3 is 15 amino acids long. Germline CDR1 is KGHSH and CDR2 is LQKENI. CDR3 bases: TGTGCCAGCCCACCGGGGACAGGGGGCGCAGGTGAAGCTTTCTTT. Amino acids: CASPPGTGGAGEAFF.

At least ten counts were recorded for this clonotype. This chain joins TRBV7-9 and TRBJ2-1; 11 bases match TRBD2. V shed 6 bases, J shed 9 bases, and the junction held 13 bases outside the gene matches. This CDR3 is built from 16 residues. In germline, CDR1 is SEHNR, CDR2 FQNEAQ (reference sequence). DNA of the CDR3: TGTGCCAGCAGTCGGGACTCTAGCGGGGGGCGGGGTGAGCAGTTCTTC. Amino acids: CASSRDSSGGRGEQFF.

To note about this clonotype: Relative to the germline gene, one junction end is altered; a read error may explain this. The chain recombines TRBV11-2 with TRBJ1-5; D is unresolved. This CDR3 is built from 18 residues. CDR1 is SGHAT, CDR2 FQNNGV, per germline. CDR3: CASSTGVPGEGSNQPLHF. The CDR3 region has the DNA TGTGCCAGCAGCACCGGGGTCCCTGGTGAGGGTAGCAATCAGCCCCTGCATTTT.

The genes are TRBV28 and TRBJ2-7, with 10 bases lining up with TRBD2. The CDR3 totals 16 residues. In germline, CDR1 is MDHEN, CDR2 SYDVKM. Trimming took 2 bases from V and 2 from J; bases not matched to a gene: 6. The CDR3, as DNA: TGTGCCAGCAGTTTACCGTCTAGCGGGAGCCCCTACGAGCAGTACTTC. It codes for CASSLPSSGSPYEQYF.

This clonotype has a count of ten or more. The chain is built from TRBV11-2 and TRBJ1-1; 9 nucleotides agree with TRBD1. Looked up from germline, CDR1 is SGHAT and CDR2 is FQNNGV. With V trimmed by 8 bases and J by 14 bases, 18 bases remained unmatched. CDR3 length equals 14 residues. CDR3 residues: CASYTGTGLRVPFF. As DNA, the CDR3 is TGTGCCAGCTACACCGGGACAGGGCTCCGAGTTCCCTTCTTT. Based on the CDR3 plus reference TRBV11-2 and TRBJ1-1, the full variable domain is EAGVAQSPRYKIIEKRQSVAFWCNPISGHATLYWYQQILGQGPKLLIQFQNNGVVDDSQLPKDRFSAERLKGVDSTLKIQPAKLEDSAVYLCASYTGTGLRVPFFGQGTRLTVV.

This clonotype showed up just a few times. The DNA of the CDR3 is TGTGCCAGCAGCTTGGGACAGGGGAGTGTATTTCTCCCTAACACCATATATTTT. This gives the protein CASSLGQGSVFLPNTIYF. The chain joins TRBV7-2 to TRBJ1-3, with 10 bases identical to TRBD1. Germline values: CDR1 SGHTA, CDR2 FQGNSA. The junction had 15 bases not matched to a gene; V was cut back by 3 bases and J by 7 bases. This CDR3 comprises 18 residues.

The chain recombines TRBV10-3 with TRBJ2-1, with 13 bases aligning to TRBD2. V lost 7 bases to trimming and J lost 2 bases; unmatched junction nucleotides: 5. CDR3 length: 16 residues. Germline CDR1 ENHRY, CDR2 SYGVKD. The DNA for the CDR3 is TGTGCCATCATGACTAGCGGGAGGAGTCCCTACAATGAGCAGTTCTTC. It specifies CAIMTSGRSPYNEQFF.

CDR3 sequence reads: CASSLRGHGEKLFF. CDR3 DNA: TGTGCCAGCAGCCTTCGAGGGCATGGAGAAAAACTGTTTTTT. This chain connects TRBV3-1 to TRBJ1-4, with D unclear. Between the trimmed V and J ends, which lost 4 bases and 8 bases, there was a span of 14 bases. Germline V gene data show CDR1 as LGHDT and CDR2 as YNNKEL (reference sequence). The CDR3 runs 14 residues.

The chain recombines TRBV18 with TRBJ2-2, with 8 bases fitting TRBD2. The length of the CDR3 is 17 residues. V was clipped by 6 bases and J by 5 bases; unmatched bases: 14. The germline CDR1 and CDR2 sequences are KGHSH and LQKENI. CDR3 DNA sequence: TGTGCCAGCTCCACCCTAGGAGCGGGAGATCGGACCGGGGAGCTGTTTTTT. Translation gives CASSTLGAGDRTGELFF. The variable domain in full, completed from reference TRBV18 and TRBJ2-2, reads NAGVMQNPRHLVRRRGQEARLRCSPMKGHSHVYWYRQLPEEGLKFMVYLQKENIIDESGMPKERFSAEFPKEGPSILRIQQVVRGDSAAYFCASSTLGAGDRTGELFFGEGSRLTVL.

The V and J genes are TRBV11-1 and TRBJ2-1; D unresolved. V gave up 5 bases and J gave up 5 bases, with 10 bases separating them. The CDR3 totals 13 residues. Germline V gene lookup returns CDR1 SGHAT and CDR2 FQDESV (reference sequence). CDR3 nucleotides: TGTGCCAGCAGCCCGAGCCCGGACAATGAGCAGTTCTTC. This sequence encodes CASSPSPDNEQFF.

This clonotype occurred many times. The chain joins TRBV28 to TRBJ2-7; 8 nucleotides line up with TRBD1. Unmatched junction bases numbered 18, after V lost 6 bases and J lost 5 bases. The germline CDR1 and CDR2 sequences are MDHEN and SYDVKM. This CDR3 comprises 17 residues. In nucleotides, the CDR3 is TGTGCCAGCAGCATGGACAGGGCTACCCTCTTTACTAACGAGCAGTACTTC. As protein: CASSMDRATLFTNEQYF.

In its sample, this clonotype was seen many times. The rearrangement uses TRBV7-9 and TRBJ2-7; D call uncertain. V was pared by 5 bases and J by 6 bases, with 8 bases between. The CDR3 loop spans 11 amino acids. Looked up from germline, CDR1 is SEHNR and CDR2 is FQNEAQ (reference sequence). CDR3 in DNA: TGTGCCAGCAGCCCCTCTGTCGAGCAGTACTTC. Protein: CASSPSVEQYF.

Written as DNA, the CDR3 is TGTGCCACGTCGCAGGGGGCGCGAGAGACCCAGTACTTC. It is translated as CATSQGARETQYF. This chain uses TRBV2 with TRBJ2-5; TRBD1 matches 8 bases. The germline V gene has CDR1 SNHLY and CDR2 FYNNEI. Trimming cost V 10 bases and J 4 bases; bases outside gene matches: 8. The CDR3 consists of 13 residues.

This clonotype was counted ten times or more. The chain couples TRBV7-3 to TRBJ2-1; 7 bases match TRBD2. J gave up 2 bases and V 4 bases, and 11 bases lay outside the gene matches. CDR3 length equals 17 residues. Germline-derived CDR1 and CDR2 are SGHTA and FQGTGA. The CDR3 loop is CASSSLSSGEAYNEQFF. The CDR3 DNA is TGTGCCAGCAGCTCCCTATCTAGCGGAGAAGCCTACAATGAGCAGTTCTTC.

This clonotype was detected a few times. CDR3 residues: CASSGQANSPLHF. For the CDR3, the DNA is TGTGCCAGCAGCGGACAGGCCAATTCACCCCTCCACTTT. The chain couples TRBV7-3 to TRBJ1-6, with 7 bases lining up with TRBD1. This CDR3 has 13 amino acids. Germline V gives CDR1 SGHTA, CDR2 FQGTGA. V dropped 5 bases and J dropped 7; count of bases not matched to a gene: 2.

This clonotype was seen a few times. The chain couples TRBV6-1 to TRBJ2-1; D is ambiguous. The CDR3 is 13 amino acids. V dropped 5 bases and J dropped 8 bases, with 13 bases sitting between them. Germline V gene sequence: CDR1 MNHNS, CDR2 SASEGT. CDR3 nucleotides: TGTGCCAGCAGTTACCCGGACGCCCATGAGCAGTTCTTC. This translates into CASSYPDAHEQFF.

The chain combines TRBV15 with TRBJ2-3, with 10 bases fitting TRBD2. Looked up from germline, CDR1 is LNHNV and CDR2 is YYDKDF (reference sequence). Trimming took 3 bases from V and 3 from J; bases not matched to a gene: 12. The CDR3 has 18 amino acids. The CDR3 DNA is TGTGCCACCAGCAGTGCCTCTGGACTAGCGGATATTACAGATACGCAGTATTTT. Amino acid sequence: CATSSASGLADITDTQYF.

The chain is built from TRBV12-5 and TRBJ1-2; D possibly corresponds to TRBD1 (6 bases). V was shortened by 5 bases and J by 8 bases, with 18 bases between the two germline ends. Germline values: CDR1 LGHNT, CDR2 FRNRAP. The CDR3 spans 14 residues. The CDR3 DNA reads as TGTGCTAGTGGTGGGGAGGGGGGGGCGCGCGGCTACACCTTC. Protein sequence: CASGGEGGARGYTF. The full variable domain, completed using reference TRBV12-5 and TRBJ1-2, is DARVTQTPRHKVTEMGQEVTMRCQPILGHNTVFWYRQTMMQGLELLAYFRNRAPLDDSGMPKDRFSAEMPDATLATLKIQPSEPRDSAVYFCASGGEGGARGYTFGSGTRLTVV.

This clonotype was seen at least ten times. The chain couples TRBV27 to TRBJ2-5; D is possibly TRBD2 (5 bases). V was trimmed by 5 bases and J by 9 bases, leaving 22 bases between them. The germline V gene has CDR1 MNHEY and CDR2 SMNVEV (reference sequence). The CDR3 totals 15 residues. The CDR3 bases are TGTGCCAGCAGTCCCGAGGGCGGCGTGCCCGGGTCCCAGTACTTC. Its translation: CASSPEGGVPGSQYF.

The chain has TRBV6-1 and TRBJ2-7; 8 bases line up with TRBD2. The J call may be faulty, since TRBJ2-1 better matches the DNA end. This CDR3 is built from 15 residues. CDR1 is MNHNS and CDR2 is SASEGT in the germline V gene. For the CDR3, the DNA is TGTGCCAGCCAAACACAAGCGGGGGCTTCCTACGAGCAGTTCTTC. Translation gives CASQTQAGASYEQFF.

This clonotype was counted only a few times. The J gene is TRBJ2-1, the V gene TRBV12-5, with D perhaps matching TRBD1 or TRBD2 (5 bases each). Deletions cut 2 bases from V and 7 bases from J, with 21 bases between. In germline, CDR1 is LGHNT, CDR2 FRNRAP. This CDR3 is built from 17 residues. Here the CDR3 DNA reads TGTGCTAGTGGTTTGAAGGTAGGGGACCTTTGGTTGAATGAGCAGTTCTTC. Its protein product is CASGLKVGDLWLNEQFF.